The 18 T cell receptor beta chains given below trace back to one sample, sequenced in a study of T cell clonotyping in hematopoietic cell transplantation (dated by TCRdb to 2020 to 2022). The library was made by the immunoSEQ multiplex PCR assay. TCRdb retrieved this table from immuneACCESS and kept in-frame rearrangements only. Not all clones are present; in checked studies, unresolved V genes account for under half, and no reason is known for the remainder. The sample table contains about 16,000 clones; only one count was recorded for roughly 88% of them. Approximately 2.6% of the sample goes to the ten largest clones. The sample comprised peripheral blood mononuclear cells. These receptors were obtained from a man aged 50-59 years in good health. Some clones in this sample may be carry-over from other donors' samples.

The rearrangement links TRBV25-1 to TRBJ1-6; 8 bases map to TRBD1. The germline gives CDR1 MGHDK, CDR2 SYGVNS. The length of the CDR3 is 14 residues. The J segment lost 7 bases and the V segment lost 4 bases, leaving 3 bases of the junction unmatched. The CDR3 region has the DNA TGTGCCAGCAGTGTGACAGGGGCAAATTCACCCCTCCACTTT. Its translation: CASSVTGANSPLHF.

CDR3 DNA sequence: TGTGCCAGCAGTCTACAGCGGACGACTTCACCCCTCCACTTT. Amino acid sequence: CASSLQRTTSPLHF. This chain uses TRBV7-9 with TRBJ1-6, with D uncertain. V was pared by 6 bases and J by 9 bases, with 15 bases between. The CDR3 has 14 residues. Looked up from germline, CDR1 is SEHNR and CDR2 is FQNEAQ (reference sequence).

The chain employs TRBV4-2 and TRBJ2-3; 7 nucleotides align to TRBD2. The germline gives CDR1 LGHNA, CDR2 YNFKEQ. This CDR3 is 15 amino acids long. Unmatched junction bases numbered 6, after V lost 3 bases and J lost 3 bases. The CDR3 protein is CASSQWGGRTDTQYF. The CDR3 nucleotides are TGTGCCAGCAGCCAGTGGGGGGGACGGACAGATACGCAGTATTTT.

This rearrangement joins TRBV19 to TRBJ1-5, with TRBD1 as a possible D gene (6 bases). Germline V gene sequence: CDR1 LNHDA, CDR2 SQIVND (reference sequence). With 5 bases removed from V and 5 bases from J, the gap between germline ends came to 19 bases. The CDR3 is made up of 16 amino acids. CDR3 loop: CASSPRRDNNYQPQHF. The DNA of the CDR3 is TGTGCCAGTAGTCCCCGCCGGGACAATAACTATCAGCCCCAGCATTTT.

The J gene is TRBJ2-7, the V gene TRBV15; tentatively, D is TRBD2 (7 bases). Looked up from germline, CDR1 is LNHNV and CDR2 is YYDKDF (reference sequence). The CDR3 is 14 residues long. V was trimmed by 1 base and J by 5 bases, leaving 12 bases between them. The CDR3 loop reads CATSRVQGGNEQYF. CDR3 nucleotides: TGTGCCACCAGCAGAGTACAGGGAGGGAACGAGCAGTACTTC.

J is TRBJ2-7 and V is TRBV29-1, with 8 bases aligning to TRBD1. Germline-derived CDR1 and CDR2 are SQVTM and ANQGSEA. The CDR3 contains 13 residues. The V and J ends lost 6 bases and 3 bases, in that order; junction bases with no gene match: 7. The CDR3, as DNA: TGCAGCGTCTCAGGGGGCGCCTACTACGAGCAGTACTTC. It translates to CSVSGGAYYEQYF.

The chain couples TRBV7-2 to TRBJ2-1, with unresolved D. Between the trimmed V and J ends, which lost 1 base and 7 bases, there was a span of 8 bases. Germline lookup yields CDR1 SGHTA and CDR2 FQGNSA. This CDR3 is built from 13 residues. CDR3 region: CASSLGLGNEQFF. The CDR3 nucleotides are TGTGCCAGCAGCTTAGGGTTGGGGAATGAGCAGTTCTTC. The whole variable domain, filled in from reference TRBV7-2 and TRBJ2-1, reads GAGVSQSPSNKVTEKGKDVELRCDPISGHTALYWYRQSLGQGLEFLIYFQGNSAPDKSGLPSDRFSAERTGGSVSTLTIQRTQQEDSAVYLCASSLGLGNEQFFGPGTRLTVL.

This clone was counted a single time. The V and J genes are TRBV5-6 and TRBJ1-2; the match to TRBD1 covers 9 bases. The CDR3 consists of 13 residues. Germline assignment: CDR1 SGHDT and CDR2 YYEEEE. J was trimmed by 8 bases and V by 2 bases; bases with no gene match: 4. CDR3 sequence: CASSFGTGNGYTF. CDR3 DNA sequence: TGTGCCAGCAGCTTTGGGACAGGGAACGGCTACACCTTC.

In DNA form, the CDR3 reads TGTGCCAGCAGCTTAGAAGATCTTTGGACGTTTACTGGGAACACTGAAGCTTTCTTT. Translating it yields CASSLEDLWTFTGNTEAFF. The chain carries TRBV7-9 and TRBJ1-1, with D unresolved. Trimming stripped 1 base from V and 1 base from J, with 22 bases between. CDR1 and CDR2 (germline): SEHNR, FQNEAQ (reference sequence). CDR3 length equals 19 residues.

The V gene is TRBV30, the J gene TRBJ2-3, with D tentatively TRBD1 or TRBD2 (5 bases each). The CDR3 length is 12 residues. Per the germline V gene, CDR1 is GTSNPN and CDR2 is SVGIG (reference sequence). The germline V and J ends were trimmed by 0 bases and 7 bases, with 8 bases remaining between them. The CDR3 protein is CAWSVTGHTQYF. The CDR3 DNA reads TGTGCCTGGAGTGTAACGGGGCATACGCAGTATTTT.

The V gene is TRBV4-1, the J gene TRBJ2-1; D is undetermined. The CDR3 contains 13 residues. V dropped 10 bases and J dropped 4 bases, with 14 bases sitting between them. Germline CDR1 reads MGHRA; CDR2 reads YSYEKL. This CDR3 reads CATDGGTYNEQFF. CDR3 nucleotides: TGCGCCACAGACGGCGGCACGTACAATGAGCAGTTCTTC.

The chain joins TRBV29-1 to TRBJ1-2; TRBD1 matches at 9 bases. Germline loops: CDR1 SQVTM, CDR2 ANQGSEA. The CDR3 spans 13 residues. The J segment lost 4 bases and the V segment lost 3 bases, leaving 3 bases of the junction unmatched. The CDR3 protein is CSVDSTGGYGYTF. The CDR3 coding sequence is TGCAGCGTTGACTCGACAGGGGGCTATGGCTACACCTTC.

CDR3 sequence reads: CASSATPTYEQYF. CDR3 bases: TGTGCCAGCAGCGCGACACCGACCTACGAGCAGTACTTC. V usage is TRBV7-2 and J usage is TRBJ2-7, with D unresolved. Trimming cost V 5 bases and J 2 bases, with 10 bases left between them. The CDR3 has 13 residues. Germline values: CDR1 SGHTA, CDR2 FQGNSA. The whole variable domain, filled in from reference TRBV7-2 and TRBJ2-7, reads GAGVSQSPSNKVTEKGKDVELRCDPISGHTALYWYRQSLGQGLEFLIYFQGNSAPDKSGLPSDRFSAERTGGSVSTLTIQRTQQEDSAVYLCASSATPTYEQYFGPGTRLTVT.

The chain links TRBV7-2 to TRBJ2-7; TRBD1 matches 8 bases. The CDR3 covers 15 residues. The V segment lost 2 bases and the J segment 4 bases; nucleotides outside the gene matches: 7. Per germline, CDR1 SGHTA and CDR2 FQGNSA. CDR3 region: CASSLRSQGAYEQYF. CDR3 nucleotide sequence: TGTGCCAGCAGCTTAAGGTCGCAGGGGGCGTACGAGCAGTACTTC.

CDR3: CAISESEESSYNSPLHF. The CDR3 DNA follows: TGTGCCATCAGTGAGTCAGAGGAGAGCTCCTATAATTCACCCCTCCACTTT. V gene TRBV10-3 combines with J gene TRBJ1-6; D is undetermined. Between the trimmed V and J ends, which lost 0 bases and 0 bases, there was a span of 9 bases. The germline V gene encodes CDR1 ENHRY and CDR2 SYGVKD. There are 17 residues in the CDR3.

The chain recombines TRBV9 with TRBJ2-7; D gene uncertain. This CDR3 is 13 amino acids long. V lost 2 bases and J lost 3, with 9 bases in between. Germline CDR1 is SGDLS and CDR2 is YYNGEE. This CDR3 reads CASSVSANYEQYF. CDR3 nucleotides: TGTGCCAGCAGCGTTAGTGCTAACTACGAGCAGTACTTC.

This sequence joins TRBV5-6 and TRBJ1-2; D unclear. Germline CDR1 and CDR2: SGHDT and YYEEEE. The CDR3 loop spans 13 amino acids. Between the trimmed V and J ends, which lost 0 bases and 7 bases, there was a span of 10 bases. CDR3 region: CASSLVGRSGYTF. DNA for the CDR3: TGTGCCAGCAGCTTGGTTGGTAGGAGTGGCTACACCTTC.

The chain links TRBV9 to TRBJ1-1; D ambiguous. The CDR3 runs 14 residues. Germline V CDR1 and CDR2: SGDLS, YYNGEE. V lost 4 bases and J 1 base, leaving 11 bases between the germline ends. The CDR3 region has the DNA TGTGCCAGCAGCCCGCGGTACCCGAACACTGAAGCTTTCTTT. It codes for CASSPRYPNTEAFF.